Sequencing of this T cell receptor beta chain was carried out in a study of blood T cell repertoires in COVID-19. The overall study: PBMCs, B-cell-depleted T cells, or T cells were the source of the cDNA or gDNA that made up the material.

Trimming took 7 bases from V and 8 from J, leaving 8 bases between them. This CDR3 has 10 residues. The germline V gene encodes CDR1 SNHLY and CDR2 FYNNEI. The protocol was immunoSEQ multiplex PCR, while the TCRdb copy is restricted to in-frame clones and leaves out a portion. Of approximately 220,000 clones listed, 75% to 90% are singletons. Within 2 weeks of study entry, exposed participants had contacted a PCR-confirmed or clinician-diagnosed COVID-19 case. This TCR came from a woman in her twenties or thirties who had been exposed to COVID-19. The sequenced sample was PBMCs or T cells enriched from blood (not recorded which). V and J are TRBV2 and TRBJ1-1; TRBD1 might be the D (6 bases). The DNA for the CDR3 is TGTGCCAGCACGGGGGGCGAAGCTTTCTTT. This gives the protein CASTGGEAFF. The full variable domain, its missing parts supplied by reference TRBV2 and TRBJ1-1, is EPEVTQTPSHQVTQMGQEVILRCVPISNHLYFYWYRQILGQKVEFLVSFYNNEISEKSEIFDDQFSVERPDGSNFTLKIRSTKLEDSAMYFCASTGGEAFFGQGTRLTVV.